In this sample, the clone carrying this TCR beta chain turned up once. The sample originates from a study of blood T cell repertoires in COVID-19. Study-wide context: Samples representing acute and convalescent COVID-19 were sourced from the United States, Italy and Spain. PBMCs, B-cell-depleted T cells, or T cells provided the cDNA or gDNA that made up the material.

V lost 6 bases, J lost 3 bases, and 3 bases stayed unmatched. This CDR3 contains 13 residues. Per the study methods: Nucleated cell number was recorded as an estimate derived from reference gene primer amplification. Assay: immunoSEQ multiplex PCR; the TCRdb copy retains only in-frame clones and omits some. For V, J and clone size, that table is used; D and trimming come from the DNA. Of about 140,000 clones listed, roughly 80% are singletons. The material sequenced was peripheral blood. The TCR originated in a woman aged 55-69 years with acute or convalescent COVID-19. The J gene is TRBJ1-2, the V gene TRBV12-3 or TRBV12-4; 8 bases line up with TRBD1. The CDR3 protein is CASSRQGYYGYTF. DNA of the CDR3: TGTGCCAGCAGCCGACAGGGGTACTATGGCTACACCTTC.